This T cell receptor beta chain was identified in a study of Ad26.COV2.S vaccination and SARS-CoV-2 variants. Notes on the study in general: Reportedly, spike-specific CD8+ and CD4+ T cell responses achieved substantial breadth once vaccination had taken place.

Only in-frame clones appear in the TCRdb table, and some are missing; sequencing was by immunoSEQ multiplex PCR. The sample lists approximately 140,000 clones, about nine tenths occurring once. CDR3 length: 15 amino acids. CDR1 and CDR2 (germline): SGHKS, YYEKEE (reference sequence). Trimming removed 1 base at V and 1 base at J, with 9 bases between. In regard to this clone: As yet, its antigen is unknown.

This sample comprised peripheral blood, obtained after recovery from COVID-19. This receptor was obtained from a human donor who had recovered from COVID-19. The chain links TRBV5-5 to TRBJ1-5; D is unresolved. This CDR3 is CASSLTPGSNQPQHF. In DNA, the CDR3 is TGTGCCAGCAGCTTGACACCGGGGAGCAATCAGCCCCAGCATTTT. Drawing the rest from reference TRBV5-5 and TRBJ1-5, the complete variable domain is DAGVTQSPTHLIKTRGQQVTLRCSPISGHKSVSWYQQVLGQGPQFIFQYYEKEERGRGNFPDRFSARQFPNYSSELNVNALLLGDSALYLCASSLTPGSNQPQHFGDGTRLSIL.